This entry lists 27 T cell receptor beta chains sequenced from one sample in a study of blood T cells in healthy people across ages. A second about 6 to 12 cycle PCR used barcoded and J-beta primers. MiXCR, run by TCRdb on the 5' RACE reads, gives a single entry per CDR3 protein. The profile covers roughly 800,000 distinct CDR3 sequences, with 58% appearing a single time and around 22% taken by the ten largest. Source material: blood. These receptors were taken from a man aged 25 to 45 in good health.

The gene calls are TRBV2 and TRBJ2-5; 14 bases line up with TRBD2. Germline lookup yields CDR1 SNHLY and CDR2 FYNNEI. The ends lost 6 bases at V and 9 bases at J; junction bases unmatched: 9. The CDR3 extends over 15 amino acids. The CDR3: CASSLGLAGAGAQYF. The CDR3 bases are TGTGCCAGCAGCCTGGGACTAGCGGGGGCCGGGGCCCAGTACTTC.

The CDR3: CASASGRAYEQYF. The CDR3 DNA reads as TGTGCCAGCGCGTCGGGGCGAGCCTACGAGCAGTACTTC. V is TRBV3-1 and J is TRBJ2-4; either TRBD1 or TRBD2 may fit D (5 bases each). TRBJ2-7 explains the end of the DNA better; the J call may be wrong. The CDR3 is 13 amino acids. Per the germline V gene, CDR1 is LGHDT and CDR2 is YNNKEL (reference sequence).

CDR3 sequence (DNA): TGCAGTGCTAGAAACCGGGACAGGGGAAACTATGGCTACACCTTC. It codes for CSARNRDRGNYGYTF. The J gene is TRBJ1-2, the V gene TRBV20-1, with 10 bases lining up with TRBD1. V shed 2 bases, J shed 2 bases, and the junction held 5 bases outside the gene matches. The germline gives CDR1 DFQATT, CDR2 SNEGSKA (reference sequence). The CDR3 contains 15 residues.

This clonotype was detected only a few times. The chain joins TRBV25-1 to TRBJ2-7; 8 bases match TRBD1. The J call may be wrong; the DNA end is better matched by TRBJ2-5. Germline values: CDR1 MGHDK, CDR2 SYGVNS. The CDR3 extends over 18 amino acids. Here the CDR3 reads CASSEETGAPLYPGTQYF. Written as DNA, the CDR3 is TGTGCCAGCAGTGAAGAGACAGGGGCTCCCCTCTACCCGGGGACCCAGTACTTC.

This chain links TRBV2 with TRBJ2-5; 7 bases agree with TRBD2. With 6 bases clipped from V and 11 bases from J, the junction kept 18 bases outside the gene matches. The CDR3 loop spans 15 amino acids. The germline V gene encodes CDR1 SNHLY and CDR2 FYNNEI. CDR3 loop: CASRPPGGYFNEQYF. In DNA form, the CDR3 reads TGTGCCAGCAGGCCCCCGGGAGGATACTTCAATGAGCAGTACTTC.

The V call is TRBV20-1, the J call TRBJ2-1; 7 positions agree with TRBD1. The J segment lost 6 bases and the V segment lost 5 bases, leaving 10 bases of the junction unmatched. The CDR3 runs 14 residues. Germline CDR1 is DFQATT and CDR2 is SNEGSKA (reference sequence). CDR3 sequence: CSAREGARPNEQFF. The CDR3 DNA follows: TGCAGTGCTCGCGAGGGGGCAAGGCCCAATGAGCAGTTCTTC.

This sequence joins TRBV7-2 and TRBJ2-5; TRBD1 might be the D (6 bases). Germline V gene lookup returns CDR1 SGHTA and CDR2 FQGNSA. V gave up 2 bases and J gave up 5 bases, with 12 bases separating them. This CDR3 region has 14 residues. The CDR3 is CASSLRGTGETQYF. CDR3 sequence (DNA): TGTGCCAGCAGCTTAAGGGGAACAGGGGAGACCCAGTACTTC.

Concerning this clonotype itself: Given a much more abundant clone one base away, this may be a read error. The chain employs TRBV27 and TRBJ2-1, with 7 positions matching TRBD2. Germline V CDR1 and CDR2: MNHEY, SMNVEV (reference sequence). The CDR3 contains 16 residues. The CDR3 region is CASSASGTTRYNERFF. The CDR3 bases are TGTGCCAGCAGTGCCTCCGGGACTACGCGATACAATGAGCGGTTCTTC.

The chain joins TRBV27 to TRBJ2-3; no clear D. Germline V gene lookup returns CDR1 MNHEY and CDR2 SMNVEV (reference sequence). Trimming took 10 bases from V and 0 from J, leaving 11 bases between them. The CDR3 loop spans 13 amino acids. In nucleotides, the CDR3 is TGTGCCACACGATTAACTAGCACAGATACGCAGTATTTT. It encodes CATRLTSTDTQYF.

This clonotype was counted only a few times. The rearrangement uses TRBV29-1 and TRBJ1-2, with D unclear. Germline V gene sequence: CDR1 SQVTM, CDR2 ANQGSEA. Trimming cost V 7 bases and J 6 bases, with 12 bases left between them. The CDR3 sequence is 11 residues long. CDR3 sequence: CSGGMGNGYTF. Written as DNA, the CDR3 is TGCAGCGGGGGAATGGGAAATGGCTACACCTTC. Based on the CDR3 plus reference TRBV29-1 and TRBJ1-2, the full variable domain is SAVISQKPSRDICQRGTSLTIQCQVDSQVTMMFWYRQQPGQSLTLIATANQGSEATYESGFVIDKFPISRPNLTFSTLTVSNMSPEDSSIYLCSGGMGNGYTFGSGTRLTVV.

To note about this clonotype: A read error may produce the germline difference seen at one junction end. The chain uses TRBV29-1 and TRBJ2-3, with D maybe TRBD2 (7 bases). Per germline, CDR1 SQVTM and CDR2 ANQGSEA. The CDR3 contains 15 residues. CDR3 residues: CSAGGGGGSTDTQYF. The DNA for the CDR3 is TGCAGCGCCGGTGGGGGCGGGGGCAGCACGGATACGCAGTATTTT.

In regard to this clonotype: A read error may be the cause here, since a much bigger clone is one base away. This rearrangement joins TRBV7-3 to TRBJ2-4; 9 nucleotides match TRBD1. Germline loops: CDR1 SGHTA, CDR2 FQGTGA. V lost 3 bases to trimming and J lost 13 bases; unmatched junction nucleotides: 13. This CDR3 is built from 15 residues. This CDR3 reads CASSFGQGTGYGQYF. CDR3 in DNA: TGTGCCAGCAGCTTTGGACAGGGGACAGGATACGGGCAGTACTTC.

This clonotype was counted between two and nine times. This sequence joins TRBV12-3 or TRBV12-4 and TRBJ1-2; the match to TRBD1 covers 8 bases. Trimming cost V 4 bases and J 3 bases; bases outside gene matches: 1. The CDR3 is 13 residues long. The DNA of the CDR3 is TGTGCCAGCAGTTACAGGGGGGACTATGGCTACACCTTC. Its translation: CASSYRGDYGYTF.

The J gene is TRBJ2-7, the V gene TRBV4-1; D ambiguous. Trimming took 2 bases from V and 4 from J, leaving 9 bases between them. The CDR3 runs 13 residues. Germline V lookup: CDR1 MGHRA, CDR2 YSYEKL. The CDR3 DNA sequence: TGCGCCAGCAGCCAAAAGGTGTCTTACGAGCAGTACTTC. This gives the protein CASSQKVSYEQYF.

The CDR3 nucleotides read TGTGCCAGCAGCTTAGTATCGGGGCAAGTGGACGAGCAGTACTTC. Amino acids: CASSLVSGQVDEQYF. This sequence joins TRBV7-2 and TRBJ2-7; D tentatively fits TRBD1 or TRBD2 (5 bases each). The CDR3 contains 15 residues. Germline loops: CDR1 SGHTA, CDR2 FQGNSA. V was trimmed by 1 base and J by 5 bases, leaving 15 bases between them.

This rearrangement joins TRBV20-1 to TRBJ2-5; 9 nucleotides line up with TRBD1. The CDR3 has 13 residues. Per the germline V gene, CDR1 is DFQATT and CDR2 is SNEGSKA (reference sequence). Germline trimming cut 6 bases from V and 5 bases from J; bases unmatched to any gene: 7. DNA of the CDR3: TGCAGTGCCCCGACGGACAGGGGCGAGACCCAGTACTTC. It specifies CSAPTDRGETQYF.

The chain is built from TRBV6-2 or TRBV6-3 and TRBJ2-1; D not certain. The CDR3 runs to 14 residues. Trimming stripped 8 bases from V and 8 bases from J, with 19 bases between. CDR1 and CDR2 from the germline V gene are MNHEY and SVGEGT. This CDR3 reads CASHDARYSDEQFF. In nucleotides, the CDR3 is TGTGCCAGCCATGACGCCCGCTACTCGGATGAGCAGTTCTTC.

The chain is built from TRBV6-1 and TRBJ1-1; D unresolved. The germline V gene has CDR1 MNHNS and CDR2 SASEGT. This CDR3 spans 13 amino acids. The germline V and J ends were trimmed by 5 bases and 5 bases, with 12 bases remaining between them. The CDR3 is CASSLGVTTEAFF. The CDR3 bases are TGTGCCAGCAGTCTGGGAGTGACAACTGAAGCTTTCTTT.

The J gene is TRBJ2-2, the V gene TRBV12-3 or TRBV12-4; D is unresolved. With 6 bases removed from V and 4 bases from J, the gap between germline ends came to 15 bases. CDR3 length: 15 residues. The CDR3 here is CASRSSLQVTGELFF. The CDR3, as DNA: TGTGCCAGCAGATCTTCCCTCCAAGTCACCGGGGAGCTGTTTTTT.

This clonotype was detected only once. V and J are TRBV28 and TRBJ2-3; D possibly uses TRBD1 or TRBD2 (6 bases each). This CDR3 is built from 16 residues. Trimming removed 3 bases from V and 0 bases from J, with 13 bases in between. The V gene's germline CDR1 is MDHEN and CDR2 SYDVKM. The CDR3 loop reads CASSFYEGGSTDTQYF. The CDR3 DNA sequence: TGTGCCAGCAGTTTTTATGAGGGGGGAAGCACAGATACGCAGTATTTT. Together with reference TRBV28 and TRBJ2-3, the CDR3 gives the full variable domain: DVKVTQSSRYLVKRTGEKVFLECVQDMDHENMFWYRQDPGLGLRLIYFSYDVKMKEKGDIPEGYSVSREKKERFSLILESASTNQTSMYLCASSFYEGGSTDTQYFGPGTRLTVL.

This clonotype occurred many times. The chain uses TRBV7-9 and TRBJ2-5, with D perhaps assigned TRBD1 or TRBD2 (5 bases each). Germline V lookup: CDR1 SEHNR, CDR2 FQNEAQ (reference sequence). The CDR3 has 13 amino acids. Deletions cut 5 bases from V and 1 base from J, with 8 bases between. This CDR3 reads CASSLGTQETQYF. In DNA, the CDR3 is TGTGCCAGCAGCCTTGGGACCCAAGAGACCCAGTACTTC.

The rearrangement links TRBV7-8 to TRBJ2-4, with no clear D. Germline assignment: CDR1 SGHVS and CDR2 FQNEAQ. The CDR3 sequence is 16 residues long. The germline V and J ends were trimmed by 4 bases and 2 bases, with 15 bases remaining between them. CDR3 nucleotide sequence: TGTGCCAGCAGCTCGGGCAGAGTGGTATCCAAAAACATTCAGTACTTC. This gives the protein CASSSGRVVSKNIQYF.

The chain employs TRBV6-6 and TRBJ1-5; the D is unclear. Looked up from germline, CDR1 is MNHNY and CDR2 is SVGAGI (reference sequence). The CDR3 sequence is 14 residues long. The germline V and J ends were trimmed by 2 bases and 7 bases, with 12 bases remaining between them. CDR3 sequence (DNA): TGTGCCAGCAGTTACCGGTTAGTGTCCCAGCCCCAGCATTTT. Its protein product is CASSYRLVSQPQHF.

The chain joins TRBV7-9 to TRBJ2-1; 9 bases agree with TRBD1. Looked up from germline, CDR1 is SEHNR and CDR2 is FQNEAQ (reference sequence). The CDR3 consists of 15 residues. J gave up 6 bases and V 6 bases, and 9 bases lay outside the gene matches. CDR3 nucleotides: TGTGCCAGCAGTACAAGGACAGGGGATGTCAATGAGCAGTTCTTC. It specifies CASSTRTGDVNEQFF.

The J gene is TRBJ2-7, the V gene TRBV20-1; possibly TRBD2 for D (6 bases). Deletions cut 6 bases from V and 0 bases from J, with 15 bases between. Germline V gene data show CDR1 as DFQATT and CDR2 as SNEGSKA (reference sequence). This CDR3 spans 14 amino acids. In nucleotides, the CDR3 is TGCAGTGCCGACGGGTGGAGGGACTCCTACGAGCAGTACTTC. Translation gives CSADGWRDSYEQYF.

On this clonotype: Germline is not matched at one junction end, which may reflect a read error. This chain uses TRBV12-3 or TRBV12-4 with TRBJ2-3; TRBD2 matches at 11 bases. This CDR3 has 15 residues. As DNA, the CDR3 is TGTGCCAGCAGCCGACTAGCGGGGACCTCAGATACGCAATATTTT. Residues: CASSRLAGTSDTQYF.

This chain links TRBV7-9 with TRBJ2-3; D unresolved. With 3 bases removed from V and 2 bases from J, the gap between germline ends came to 9 bases. The CDR3 is 14 residues long. CDR1 and CDR2 (germline): SEHNR, FQNEAQ (reference sequence). The CDR3 loop reads CASSFSEITDTQYF. The CDR3 DNA reads TGTGCCAGCAGCTTCTCTGAAATCACAGATACGCAGTATTTT.